The 10 T cell receptor beta chains below all came from one sample that was sequenced in a study of T cells in localized non-small cell lung cancer (dated by TCRdb to the early 2020s). The library came from the immunoSEQ multiplex PCR assay. Held by TCRdb, this immuneACCESS table contains in-frame sequences only and omits some clones. Under half of the omission traces to an unresolved V gene where checked; the cause of the rest is unknown. In all, the sample holds around 41,000 clones, and about 90% of those were seen once. The ten most abundant clones make up over 2.5% of the sample. Sample: peripheral blood, taken before any cancer treatment. The receptors originated from a female donor aged 60 or older with stage I squamous cell lung carcinoma.

The J gene is TRBJ2-1, the V gene TRBV6-5; no clear D gene. CDR3 size: 12 residues. The germline gives CDR1 MNHEY, CDR2 SVGAGI. V was clipped by 0 bases and J by 9 bases, with 6 bases between them. In DNA, the CDR3 is TGTGCCAGCAGTTACTCGAGGAGTGAGCAGTTCTTC. This sequence encodes CASSYSRSEQFF.

The chain is built from TRBV6-5 and TRBJ1-2, with 10 positions matching TRBD1. The trim removed 4 bases at V and 3 bases at J, leaving 8 bases unmatched. Per the germline V gene, CDR1 is MNHEY and CDR2 is SVGAGI. This CDR3 region has 16 residues. As DNA, the CDR3 is TGTGCCAGCAGTTCTTATCCAGGACAGGGGGACTATGGCTACACCTTC. Its protein is CASSSYPGQGDYGYTF.

This clone was seen just once. This sequence joins TRBV6-6 and TRBJ2-3, with 9 bases lining up with TRBD2. V lost 2 bases to trimming and J lost 8 bases; unmatched junction nucleotides: 8. The CDR3 contains 15 residues. The germline gives CDR1 MNHNY, CDR2 SVGAGI (reference sequence). CDR3 DNA sequence: TGTGCCAGCAGTTACCCGGGTAGCGGGAGTCTTACGCAGTATTTT. Its protein product is CASSYPGSGSLTQYF.

The chain employs TRBV5-6 and TRBJ1-4, with 7 bases aligning to TRBD1. Trimming removed 0 bases from V and 8 bases from J; junction bases left unmatched: 4. Per the germline V gene, CDR1 is SGHDT and CDR2 is YYEEEE. The CDR3 has 14 residues. CDR3 DNA: TGTGCCAGCAGCTTGGGAGGGGGCGCGGAAAAACTGTTTTTT. This translates into CASSLGGGAEKLFF.

The rearrangement links TRBV5-5 to TRBJ2-4; D unresolved. The CDR3 runs to 16 residues. Germline loops: CDR1 SGHKS, CDR2 YYEKEE (reference sequence). V was trimmed by 4 bases and J by 1 base, leaving 15 bases between them. The CDR3 here is CASSTLYTIAKNIQYF. The CDR3 bases are TGTGCCAGCAGCACCCTGTACACTATCGCCAAAAACATTCAGTACTTC.

This chain uses TRBV6-5 with TRBJ2-7; unclear D gene. The CDR3 spans 12 residues. Germline V gene lookup returns CDR1 MNHEY and CDR2 SVGAGI. V dropped 11 bases and J dropped 2 bases, with 13 bases sitting between them. CDR3 DNA: TGTGCCTCCCAGGACCTAACCTACGAGCAGTACTTC. This gives the protein CASQDLTYEQYF.

The chain combines TRBV6-5 with TRBJ2-7, with D possibly matching TRBD2 (7 bases). There are 16 residues in the CDR3. V lost 0 bases, J lost 2 bases, and 14 bases lay in between. Germline V gives CDR1 MNHEY, CDR2 SVGAGI. Here the CDR3 DNA reads TGTGCCAGCAGTTACTCCCACAGGGAGGGCACCTACGAGCAGTACTTC. Translation gives CASSYSHREGTYEQYF.

The V call is TRBV5-1, the J call TRBJ2-3, with TRBD2 matching over 11 bases. V was pared by 4 bases and J by 2 bases, with 6 bases of the junction left unmatched. The CDR3 totals 16 residues. Germline V gene sequence: CDR1 SGHRS, CDR2 YFSETQ. CDR3 sequence reads: CASSHGTSGLTDTQYF. The CDR3 DNA sequence: TGCGCCAGCAGCCATGGGACTAGCGGCCTCACAGATACGCAGTATTTT.

The gene calls are TRBV7-9 and TRBJ2-2, with 12 bases identical to TRBD1. Germline-derived CDR1 and CDR2 are SEHNR and FQNEAQ (reference sequence). CDR3 length equals 18 residues. Trimming removed 7 bases from V and 7 bases from J; junction bases left unmatched: 16. DNA for the CDR3: TGTGCCAGCAACCATATAGACCCGGGACAGGGGGCCAACGGGGAGCTGTTTTTT. Translation: CASNHIDPGQGANGELFF.

J is TRBJ2-3 and V is TRBV5-1, with 16 bases that match TRBD2. V was clipped by 0 bases and J by 3 bases; unmatched bases: 10. Germline-derived CDR1 and CDR2 are SGHRS and YFSETQ. The CDR3 extends over 20 amino acids. The CDR3 sequence is CASSLAPGLAGGPRTDTQYF. The CDR3 DNA sequence: TGCGCCAGCAGCTTGGCCCCGGGACTAGCGGGAGGGCCAAGGACAGATACGCAGTATTTT.